This T cell receptor beta chain was profiled in a study of blood T cell repertoires in COVID-19. TCRdb's copy holds only in-frame clones and misses some; the assay was immunoSEQ multiplex PCR. The data contain about 64,000 clones, 70% to 90% of them singletons. The CDR3 extends over 19 amino acids. After removal of 5 bases from V and 7 bases from J, the junction contained 23 bases not matched to a gene. Per the germline V gene, CDR1 is SGHVS and CDR2 is FQNEAQ. The chain recombines TRBV7-8 with TRBJ2-1; the match to TRBD1 covers 7 bases. This sequence originates from a man in his fifties with active COVID-19. The specimen was peripheral blood. The CDR3 DNA sequence: TGTGCCAGCAGCCTGGGGTTCATTGTAGACAGGGAAAGAAGGAATGAGCAGTTCTTC. As protein: CASSLGFIVDRERRNEQFF.